One and the same sample provided the 27 T cell receptor beta chains below, sequenced in a study of CD8+CD57+ T cells in acquired aplastic anemia. TCR beta VDJ and CDR3 were profiled, and genomic DNA was the template. TCRdb reanalysed the reads using MiXCR and keeps one entry per CDR3 protein. This sample has 130,000 or so distinct CDR3 sequences; approximately 40% occur once, and the top ten carry approximately 2.6%. Patients sequenced had flow cytometry evidence of CD8+CD57+ cell expansion. Specimen: sorted CD4+, CD8+, or CD8+CD57+ T cells (not recorded which) from PBMCs. The source is a human donor with aplastic anemia.

A single count supports this clonotype. One base away lies a much larger clone, so this may be a sequencing read error. This chain uses TRBV4-3 with TRBJ2-7, with D maybe TRBD1 (5 bases). The germline V and J ends were trimmed by 4 bases and 7 bases, with 14 bases remaining between them. There are 13 residues in the CDR3. CDR1 and CDR2 from the germline V gene are LGHNA and YSLEER. The CDR3 loop reads CASSPGKGREQYF. The DNA for the CDR3 is TGCGCCAGCAGCCCAGGGAAGGGGCGTGAGCAGTACTTC.

This clonotype was observed a handful of times. The chain links TRBV10-1 to TRBJ1-1; D is ambiguous. Germline-derived CDR1 and CDR2 are WNHNN and SYGVQD (reference sequence). This CDR3 contains 14 residues. The V end was cut by 2 bases, the J end by 0 bases, with 7 bases between. CDR3 DNA sequence: TGCGCCAGCAGTGAGGGCAGCCTGAACACTGAAGCTTTCTTT. Its translation is CASSEGSLNTEAFF.

The chain has TRBV5-4 and TRBJ2-7; 7 nucleotides agree with TRBD2. The CDR3 runs to 8 residues. The germline V gene encodes CDR1 SGHNT and CDR2 YYREEE (reference sequence). As DNA, the CDR3 is TGTGCCAGCAGCCCGGGACTAGTC. It translates to CASSPGLV.

The chain links TRBV12-3 or TRBV12-4 to TRBJ2-1, with TRBD2 matching 7 bases. The CDR3 loop spans 13 amino acids. V lost 5 bases, J lost 7 bases, and 5 bases stayed unmatched. As DNA, the CDR3 is TGTGCCAGCAGTCGGCGGCGGGGGAATGAGCAGTTCTTC. This sequence encodes CASSRRRGNEQFF.

This clonotype was counted at least ten times. The chain has TRBV20-1 and TRBJ2-5; 9 positions match TRBD1. This CDR3 region has 16 residues. The ends lost 3 bases at V and 5 bases at J; junction bases unmatched: 13. CDR1 and CDR2 (germline): DFQATT, SNEGSKA (reference sequence). The CDR3 loop is CSASIASGQGGETQYF. The CDR3 coding sequence is TGCAGTGCTAGTATTGCGTCGGGACAGGGAGGGGAGACCCAGTACTTC.

The gene calls are TRBV7-9 and TRBJ1-1; D remains ambiguous. The germline gives CDR1 SEHNR, CDR2 FQNEAQ (reference sequence). CDR3 length: 15 residues. Trimming cost V 2 bases and J 1 base, with 11 bases left between them. The CDR3 DNA follows: TGTGCCAGCAGCTTAAACCCTGCCTCGAACACTGAAGCTTTCTTT. It codes for CASSLNPASNTEAFF.

This clonotype has at least ten counts. This chain connects TRBV29-1 to TRBJ1-1; 7 nucleotides align to TRBD1. CDR3 size: 12 residues. Germline loops: CDR1 SQVTM, CDR2 ANQGSEA. V dropped 8 bases and J dropped 6; count of bases not matched to a gene: 9. CDR3 region: CSTTPGQAEAFF. The CDR3 DNA reads as TGCAGCACCACCCCCGGACAGGCTGAAGCTTTCTTT.

The V and J genes are TRBV10-3 and TRBJ2-1; 8 bases are a match to TRBD2. J lost 5 bases, V lost 7 bases, and 16 bases had no gene match. The CDR3 sequence is 17 residues long. Germline V gives CDR1 ENHRY, CDR2 SYGVKD. This CDR3 is CAITPTGGTSIDNEQFF. The DNA for the CDR3 is TGTGCCATCACTCCGACCGGAGGGACTAGTATCGACAATGAGCAGTTCTTC.

The chain links TRBV10-3 to TRBJ1-1, with D possibly TRBD1 on 6 matching bases. Trimming shortened V by 6 bases and J by 4 bases, and 9 bases separated the two germline ends. This CDR3 spans 12 amino acids. CDR1 ENHRY and CDR2 SYGVKD come from the germline V gene. The CDR3 protein is CAISTRGTEAFF. In nucleotides, the CDR3 is TGTGCCATCAGCACCAGGGGCACTGAAGCTTTCTTT.

This clonotype was detected many times. The gene calls are TRBV6-5 and TRBJ1-2, with D unclear. Germline assignment: CDR1 MNHEY and CDR2 SVGAGI. The germline V and J ends were trimmed by 2 bases and 2 bases, with 12 bases remaining between them. This CDR3 has 15 amino acids. For the CDR3, the DNA is TGTGCCAGCAGTTACGATCCCAGAGGGAACTATGGCTACACCTTC. Its protein is CASSYDPRGNYGYTF.

This chain's CDR3 is CASRPTGQAYEQYF. The DNA for the CDR3 is TGTGCCAGCAGACCCACGGGGCAAGCCTACGAGCAGTACTTC. V usage is TRBV12-3 or TRBV12-4 and J usage is TRBJ2-7; D assignment may be TRBD1 or TRBD2 (5 bases each). With 6 bases removed from V and 2 bases from J, the gap between germline ends came to 14 bases. This CDR3 comprises 14 residues.

At least ten counts were recorded for this clonotype. The rearrangement joins TRBV5-1 to TRBJ2-5, with D uncertain. The germline gives CDR1 SGHRS, CDR2 YFSETQ. The CDR3 is 11 residues long. Trimming pared 7 bases from V and 0 bases from J, leaving 4 bases between. CDR3 coding DNA: TGCGCCAGCGGGGACCAAGAGACCCAGTACTTC. Protein: CASGDQETQYF.

This clonotype was recorded many times. The chain combines TRBV5-6 with TRBJ1-6; no clear D. V was shortened by 0 bases and J by 7 bases, with 11 bases between the two germline ends. The germline V gene encodes CDR1 SGHDT and CDR2 YYEEEE. The CDR3 has 15 amino acids. This chain's CDR3 is CASSLVLGKNSPLHF. The CDR3, as DNA: TGTGCCAGCAGCTTGGTGCTCGGAAAAAATTCACCCCTCCACTTT.

Regarding this clonotype: Relative to the germline gene, one junction end is altered; a read error may explain this. This chain joins TRBV18 and TRBJ2-5; 7 positions match TRBD2. The CDR3 is made up of 16 amino acids. Germline CDR1 and CDR2: KGHSH and LQKENI. The CDR3, as DNA: TGTGCCAGCACACCCTTAGCGGGTGCCCGCGTGGAGACCCAGTACTTC. Its translation is CASTPLAGARVETQYF.

This clonotype has a handful of counts. The chain is built from TRBV6-2 or TRBV6-3 and TRBJ2-1, with 9 bases identical to TRBD1. CDR1 and CDR2 from the germline V gene are MNHEY and SVGEGT. There are 16 residues in the CDR3. V lost 2 bases, J lost 4 bases, and 6 bases stayed unmatched. The CDR3 loop is CASSYQGGTGYNEQFF. DNA for the CDR3: TGTGCCAGCAGTTACCAAGGCGGGACAGGGTACAATGAGCAGTTCTTC.

This clonotype has just a few counts. The rearrangement joins TRBV27 to TRBJ1-1; TRBD1 matches 8 bases. Germline assignment: CDR1 MNHEY and CDR2 SMNVEV (reference sequence). V was pared by 1 base and J by 3 bases, with 10 bases of the junction left unmatched. The CDR3 has 17 amino acids. The CDR3 DNA reads as TGTGCCAGCAGTTTATACCCCAGGGGGCGTGAGTACACTGAAGCTTTCTTT. Its translation: CASSLYPRGREYTEAFF.

With regard to this clonotype: This could be a read error, since a much larger clone is one nucleotide away. The CDR3 coding sequence is TGTGCCAGCAGCATTCCCGGGACAGCCTCGACCGGGGAGCTGTTTTTT. It translates to CASSIPGTASTGELFF. The gene calls are TRBV5-4 and TRBJ2-2, with 7 bases fitting TRBD1. Trimming took 4 bases from V and 5 from J; bases not matched to a gene: 11. The germline CDR1 and CDR2 sequences are SGHNT and YYREEE (reference sequence). CDR3 length: 16 residues.

The rearrangement uses TRBV10-3 and TRBJ2-3, with 9 bases matching TRBD2. The CDR3 sequence is 14 residues long. Germline CDR1 reads ENHRY; CDR2 reads SYGVKD. After removal of 6 bases from V and 4 bases from J, the junction contained 5 bases not matched to a gene. CDR3 sequence (DNA): TGTGCCATCAGCTCCGGGACTAGCTCAGATACGCAGTATTTT. Its protein is CAISSGTSSDTQYF.

The chain couples TRBV10-3 to TRBJ2-7, with D tentatively TRBD2 (7 bases). The V end lost 3 bases, the J end lost 6 bases, and 18 bases lay between the germline ends. CDR1 ENHRY and CDR2 SYGVKD come from the germline V gene. The CDR3 has 15 residues. The CDR3 DNA reads TGTGCCATCAGTGAATTAGGGGGGGGCGAGGGCGAGCAGTACGTC. It yields the protein CAISELGGGEGEQYV.

This sequence joins TRBV18 and TRBJ2-3; either TRBD1 or TRBD2 may supply D (6 bases each). The germline V gene encodes CDR1 KGHSH and CDR2 LQKENI. This CDR3 is 16 amino acids long. The V gene lost 0 bases and the J gene lost 1 base, with 11 bases spanning the gap. The CDR3 region is CASSPPGGRGTDTQYF. The CDR3 DNA sequence: TGTGCCAGCTCACCACCGGGGGGCCGGGGCACAGATACGCAGTATTTT.

For the CDR3, the DNA is TGTGCCAGCAGATCTCAGGGAGTCCGTAATGAAAAACTGTTTTTT. Translating gives CASRSQGVRNEKLFF. V and J are TRBV5-6 and TRBJ1-4, with D possibly matching TRBD1 (5 bases). The CDR3 is 15 residues long. Trimming took 5 bases from V and 4 from J, leaving 15 bases between them. From germline, CDR1 is SGHDT and CDR2 YYEEEE.

The chain employs TRBV20-1 and TRBJ2-5, with 10 bases aligning to TRBD2. CDR1 and CDR2 from the germline V gene are DFQATT and SNEGSKA (reference sequence). The CDR3 loop spans 15 amino acids. J gave up 6 bases and V 0 bases, and 7 bases lay outside the gene matches. CDR3 protein: CSARDRASGGKTQYF. The CDR3 nucleotides read TGCAGTGCTAGAGATCGGGCTAGCGGGGGTAAGACCCAGTACTTC.

The rearrangement links TRBV6-5 to TRBJ1-1, with D possibly TRBD1 on 5 matching bases. CDR1 is MNHEY, CDR2 SVGAGI, per germline. The CDR3 spans 14 residues. The ends were cut back, 4 bases at V and 4 bases at J, with 13 bases in the middle. The CDR3 is CASSLSLQATEAFF. CDR3 coding DNA: TGTGCCAGCAGTTTATCCCTACAGGCCACTGAAGCTTTCTTT.

This clonotype was seen a few times. A clone one base away is much larger, so this may be a read error. The conserved final phenylalanine or tryptophan is absent from the CDR3, which likely points to a read error. The chain has TRBV20-1 and TRBJ1-5, with 10 positions matching TRBD1. The CDR3 loop spans 14 amino acids. The junction had 5 bases not matched to a gene; V was cut back by 3 bases and J by 6 bases. CDR1 is DFQATT, CDR2 SNEGSKA, per germline (reference sequence). The CDR3 spells CSARSGTGVQPQHL. The CDR3 DNA reads TGCAGTGCTAGGTCAGGGACAGGGGTTCAGCCCCAGCATCTT.

In its sample, this clonotype was seen once. This rearrangement joins TRBV27 to TRBJ2-2; 11 nucleotides match TRBD2. Germline trimming cut 6 bases from V and 5 bases from J; bases unmatched to any gene: 8. The germline CDR1 and CDR2 sequences are MNHEY and SMNVEV (reference sequence). The CDR3 runs 16 residues. For the CDR3, the DNA is TGTGCCAGCAGGATAGCGGGGGGGAGAGGGACCGGGGAGCTGTTTTTT. It yields the protein CASRIAGGRGTGELFF.

This clonotype has at least ten counts. The rearrangement joins TRBV9 to TRBJ2-3; D ambiguous. The V end was cut by 0 bases, the J end by 3 bases, with 8 bases between. Germline lookup yields CDR1 SGDLS and CDR2 YYNGEE. The CDR3 totals 14 residues. CDR3 in amino acids: CASSVDQRTDTQYF. The CDR3 nucleotides are TGTGCCAGCAGCGTAGATCAGCGAACAGATACGCAGTATTTT.

This clonotype was detected many times. The rearrangement links TRBV12-3 or TRBV12-4 to TRBJ1-3, with D possibly matching TRBD1 (5 bases). The CDR3 loop spans 14 amino acids. Between the trimmed V and J ends, which lost 5 bases and 1 base, there was a span of 9 bases. The CDR3 loop is CASSTQGSGNTIYF. The CDR3 nucleotides are TGTGCCAGCAGTACCCAGGGATCTGGAAACACCATATATTTT.